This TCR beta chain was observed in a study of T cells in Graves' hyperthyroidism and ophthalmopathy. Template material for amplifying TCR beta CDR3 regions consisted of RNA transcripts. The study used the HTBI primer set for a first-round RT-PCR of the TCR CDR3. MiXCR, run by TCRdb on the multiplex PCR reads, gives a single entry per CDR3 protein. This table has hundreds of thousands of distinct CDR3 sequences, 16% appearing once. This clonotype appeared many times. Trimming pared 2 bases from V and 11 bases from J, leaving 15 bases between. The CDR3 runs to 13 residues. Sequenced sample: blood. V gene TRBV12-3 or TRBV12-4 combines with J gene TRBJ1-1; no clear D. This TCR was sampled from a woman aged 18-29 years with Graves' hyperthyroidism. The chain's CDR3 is CASSLSWAMGAFF. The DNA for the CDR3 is TGTGCCAGCAGTTTATCTTGGGCTATGGGCGCTTTCTTT.